The 22 T cell receptor beta chains given below trace back to one sample, sequenced in a study of T cells in Graves' hyperthyroidism and ophthalmopathy. TCR beta CDR3 regions were amplified from RNA. An initial round of RT-PCR targeting the TCR CDR3 relied on the HTBI primer set. TCRdb reprocessed the multiplex PCR reads via MiXCR and lists one record per CDR3 protein. The sample lists a few hundred thousand distinct CDR3 sequences; around a sixth were seen once. Input material: blood. The receptors stem from a woman aged 30 to 39 with Graves' hyperthyroidism.

This clonotype has just a few counts. The V gene is TRBV20-1, the J gene TRBJ2-7; the match to TRBD2 covers 10 bases. This CDR3 region has 16 residues. CDR1 DFQATT and CDR2 SNEGSKA come from the germline V gene (reference sequence). Losses at the gene ends were 0 bases for V and 3 bases for J; bases not matched to a gene: 8. CDR3 DNA sequence: TGCAGTGCTAGAGATCTTATAGCGGGAGGTAACTACGAGCAGTACTTC. As protein: CSARDLIAGGNYEQYF.

This clonotype was detected ten times or more. This sequence joins TRBV20-1 and TRBJ2-2; tentatively, D is TRBD1 (6 bases). CDR3 length: 16 residues. Germline V CDR1 and CDR2: DFQATT, SNEGSKA (reference sequence). The V gene lost 0 bases and the J gene lost 0 bases, with 11 bases spanning the gap. CDR3 region: CSARDPGHTNTGELFF. DNA of the CDR3: TGCAGTGCTAGAGACCCGGGACACACGAACACCGGGGAGCTGTTTTTT.

This clonotype was counted ten times or more. The gene calls are TRBV12-3 or TRBV12-4 and TRBJ2-5; D is tentatively TRBD1 or TRBD2 (5 bases each). There are 16 residues in the CDR3. V dropped 1 base and J dropped 1 base, with 13 bases sitting between them. CDR3 amino acids: CASSLGPGGGQETQYF. The CDR3 coding sequence is TGTGCCAGCAGTTTAGGTCCAGGTGGGGGCCAAGAGACCCAGTACTTC.

The chain couples TRBV4-1 to TRBJ1-5; 10 nucleotides align to TRBD1. Germline V lookup: CDR1 MGHRA, CDR2 YSYEKL. Germline trimming cut 4 bases from V and 0 bases from J; bases unmatched to any gene: 9. The CDR3 loop spans 18 amino acids. This CDR3 is CASSLSGTGDYSNQPQHF. In DNA, the CDR3 is TGCGCCAGCAGCCTATCAGGGACAGGGGACTATAGCAATCAGCCCCAGCATTTT.

This clonotype was seen ten or more times. The chain couples TRBV3-1 to TRBJ1-2; 8 positions match TRBD1. The CDR3 spans 14 residues. Trimming cost V 4 bases and J 4 bases; bases outside gene matches: 5. Germline CDR1 LGHDT, CDR2 YNNKEL (reference sequence). The CDR3 protein is CASSPGQGRYGYTF. The CDR3 DNA reads as TGTGCCAGCAGCCCCGGACAGGGACGCTATGGCTACACCTTC.

CDR3 nucleotides: TGTGCCAGCAGTACTATGGGACAGGGGAGTACACCCCTCCACTTT. It specifies CASSTMGQGSTPLHF. The V call is TRBV6-1, the J call TRBJ1-6; 10 nucleotides line up with TRBD1. CDR1 is MNHNS and CDR2 is SASEGT in the germline V gene. V gave up 5 bases and J gave up 11 bases; unmatched junction bases: 9. This CDR3 is built from 15 residues.

This clonotype appeared a few times. V and J are TRBV6-5 and TRBJ2-1; TRBD2 agrees at 11 bases. CDR3 length: 18 residues. Germline loops: CDR1 MNHEY, CDR2 SVGAGI. Trimming took 4 bases from V and 2 from J; bases not matched to a gene: 10. The CDR3 protein is CASSSLLAGATAYNEQFF. In nucleotides, the CDR3 is TGTGCCAGCAGTTCATTACTAGCGGGAGCCACCGCCTACAATGAGCAGTTCTTC.

The chain couples TRBV3-1 to TRBJ2-2; D is perhaps TRBD2 (6 bases). Germline CDR1 reads LGHDT; CDR2 reads YNNKEL (reference sequence). The CDR3 is made up of 16 amino acids. Trimming took 0 bases from V and 2 from J, leaving 10 bases between them. The CDR3 nucleotides read TGTGCCAGCAGCCAAGATAGGAGGGGAAACACCGGGGAGCTGTTTTTT. Protein: CASSQDRRGNTGELFF.

This clonotype was picked up a small number of times. The J gene is TRBJ2-5, the V gene TRBV9; TRBD1 is a possible D gene (6 bases). Germline assignment: CDR1 SGDLS and CDR2 YYNGEE. Trimming shortened V by 0 bases and J by 5 bases, and 17 bases separated the two germline ends. The CDR3 totals 16 residues. The CDR3 reads CASSVGQLGAVETQYF. The DNA of the CDR3 is TGTGCCAGCAGCGTAGGGCAATTGGGGGCTGTGGAGACCCAGTACTTC.

This clonotype has a handful of counts. This chain joins TRBV2 and TRBJ2-3; D is uncertain. The CDR3 is 13 amino acids. In germline, CDR1 is SNHLY, CDR2 FYNNEI. V lost 7 bases, J lost 2 bases, and 10 bases lay in between. The CDR3 region has the DNA TGTGCCAGCACCCTCTTTATCACAGATACGCAGTATTTT. Translation: CASTLFITDTQYF.

This clonotype came up many times. The V gene is TRBV7-2, the J gene TRBJ2-7; maybe TRBD1 (7 bases). Trimming removed 7 bases from V and 3 bases from J, with 16 bases in between. The CDR3 consists of 14 residues. Germline loops: CDR1 SGHTA, CDR2 FQGNSA. CDR3 sequence: CASTRGTGYYEQYF. CDR3 bases: TGTGCCAGCACCAGGGGGACTGGCTACTACGAGCAGTACTTC.

This clonotype occurred a few times. The chain links TRBV10-3 to TRBJ1-5, with D perhaps TRBD1 (6 bases). The CDR3 contains 12 residues. The V end was cut by 6 bases, the J end by 4 bases, with 7 bases between. The germline V gene encodes CDR1 ENHRY and CDR2 SYGVKD. The CDR3 loop is CAIRDSNQPQHF. CDR3 sequence (DNA): TGTGCCATCAGGGACAGTAATCAGCCCCAGCATTTT.

Ten or more counts support this clonotype. The rearrangement joins TRBV7-6 to TRBJ1-5; no clear D. The CDR3 totals 12 residues. Germline CDR1 and CDR2: SGHVS and FNYEAQ. Trimming pared 4 bases from V and 9 bases from J, leaving 10 bases between. CDR3 DNA sequence: TGTGCCAGCAGCTCCCCGTCCGGGCCCCAGCATTTT. It specifies CASSSPSGPQHF.

Ten or more counts support this clonotype. V and J are TRBV6-1 and TRBJ2-1, with D possibly being TRBD1 (5 bases). CDR1 is MNHNS and CDR2 is SASEGT in the germline V gene. Trimming took off 3 bases at V and 8 bases at J, with 14 bases between the two ends. The CDR3 has 14 residues. CDR3: CASSEPRQLDEQFF. DNA for the CDR3: TGTGCCAGCAGTGAGCCCCGACAGTTGGATGAGCAGTTCTTC.

The CDR3 nucleotides are TGTGCCACTAACTCCGGGACAGGCGGGAAGGTGAGTGAGCCCCAGCATTTT. Encoded protein: CATNSGTGGKVSEPQHF. The gene calls are TRBV19 and TRBJ1-5; 8 bases agree with TRBD1. Trimming at V came to 10 bases and at J to 8 bases, leaving 22 bases not matched to a gene. CDR1 and CDR2 from the germline V gene are LNHDA and SQIVND (reference sequence). There are 17 residues in the CDR3.

There are a few counts of this clonotype. The V call is TRBV6-1, the J call TRBJ2-3; 9 bases line up with TRBD1. This CDR3 is 16 amino acids long. The junction had 12 bases not matched to a gene; V was cut back by 5 bases and J by 6 bases. CDR1 is MNHNS and CDR2 is SASEGT in the germline V gene. CDR3 protein: CASSRRFPGQGDTQYF. CDR3 sequence (DNA): TGTGCCAGCAGTCGACGTTTCCCGGGACAGGGCGATACGCAGTATTTT.

This clonotype was counted between two and nine times. The V gene is TRBV7-6, the J gene TRBJ2-2; no firm D call. Germline V gene lookup returns CDR1 SGHVS and CDR2 FNYEAQ. Trimming left V 5 bases short and J 3 bases short, with 10 bases between. CDR3 length: 14 amino acids. The CDR3 region is CASSLVTDTGELFF. CDR3 DNA: TGTGCCAGCAGCCTAGTAACAGACACCGGGGAGCTGTTTTTT.

The CDR3 reads CSARRGAGASYNEQFF. CDR3 in DNA: TGCAGTGCCCGCCGGGGAGCGGGAGCATCCTACAATGAGCAGTTCTTC. The chain couples TRBV20-1 to TRBJ2-1, with 8 nucleotides matching TRBD2. The junction had 11 bases not matched to a gene; V was cut back by 6 bases and J by 1 base. Per the germline V gene, CDR1 is DFQATT and CDR2 is SNEGSKA (reference sequence). The CDR3 runs to 16 residues.

J is TRBJ2-3 and V is TRBV20-1; D unclear. The CDR3 is 14 amino acids. Germline V gives CDR1 DFQATT, CDR2 SNEGSKA (reference sequence). The V end was cut by 7 bases, the J end by 0 bases, with 14 bases between. CDR3 bases: TGCAGTGATAGTCACTACCCGAGCACAGATACGCAGTATTTT. Protein product: CSDSHYPSTDTQYF.

This clonotype was observed at least ten times. The V and J genes are TRBV12-3 or TRBV12-4 and TRBJ2-7; a weak D match, TRBD1 (5 bases). Trimming left V 6 bases short and J 6 bases short, with 15 bases between. The CDR3 runs to 13 residues. CDR3 in amino acids: CASSPSRVFEQYF. DNA of the CDR3: TGTGCCAGCAGCCCAAGCAGGGTGTTCGAGCAGTACTTC.

This chain links TRBV27 with TRBJ2-3; 8 bases agree with TRBD2. The germline gives CDR1 MNHEY, CDR2 SMNVEV (reference sequence). With V trimmed by 1 base and J by 2 bases, 5 bases remained unmatched. The CDR3 is made up of 16 amino acids. For the CDR3, the DNA is TGTGCCAGCAGTTTATGGTCTAGCGGGTTCACAGATACGCAGTATTTT. Its translation is CASSLWSSGFTDTQYF.

V and J are TRBV10-3 and TRBJ1-6; D is unresolved. This CDR3 region has 13 residues. In germline, CDR1 is ENHRY, CDR2 SYGVKD. V lost 3 bases and J 10 bases, leaving 10 bases between the germline ends. The CDR3 loop reads CAISDAERSPLHF. CDR3 bases: TGTGCCATCAGTGATGCCGAACGGTCACCCCTCCACTTT.